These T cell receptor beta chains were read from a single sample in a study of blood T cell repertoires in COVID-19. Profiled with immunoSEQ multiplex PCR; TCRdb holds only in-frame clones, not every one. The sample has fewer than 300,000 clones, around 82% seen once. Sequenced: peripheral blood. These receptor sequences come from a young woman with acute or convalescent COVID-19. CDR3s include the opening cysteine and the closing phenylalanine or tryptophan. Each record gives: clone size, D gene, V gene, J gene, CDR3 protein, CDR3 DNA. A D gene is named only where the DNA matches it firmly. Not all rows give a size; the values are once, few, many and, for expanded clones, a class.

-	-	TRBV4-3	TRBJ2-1	CASSQDRAPYNEQFF	TGCGCCAGCAGCCAGGACAGAGCCCCTTACAATGAGCAGTTCTTC
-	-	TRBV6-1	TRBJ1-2	CASSEVRESYGYTF	TGTGCCAGCAGTGAGGTTCGGGAGAGCTATGGCTACACCTTC
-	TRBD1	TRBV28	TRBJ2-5	CASSEGAQETQYF	TGTGCCAGCAGTGAGGGGGCCCAAGAGACCCAGTACTTC
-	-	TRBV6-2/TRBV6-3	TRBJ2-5	CASSYHETQYF	TGTGCCAGCAGTTACCATGAGACCCAGTACTTC
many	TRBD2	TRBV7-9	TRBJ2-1	CASSFVPGLAGPNEQFF	TGTGCCAGCAGCTTTGTACCGGGACTAGCGGGCCCCAATGAGCAGTTCTTC
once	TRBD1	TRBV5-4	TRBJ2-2	CASSSTPNWTGREELFF	TGTGCCAGCAGCTCCACACCGAATTGGACAGGGCGGGAGGAGCTGTTTTTT
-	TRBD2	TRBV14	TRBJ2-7	CASSQDRPSGRAYEQYF	TGTGCCAGCAGCCAAGATAGGCCTAGCGGGAGGGCCTACGAGCAGTACTTC
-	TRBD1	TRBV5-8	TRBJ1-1	CASTGQTEAFF	TGTGCCAGCACGGGACAGACTGAAGCTTTCTTT
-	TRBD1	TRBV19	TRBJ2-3	CASSWVWSPPGQGVSEISTDTQYF	TGTGCCAGTAGTTGGGTATGGTCCCCGCCCGGACAGGGAGTATCCGAGATTAGCACAGATACGCAGTATTTT
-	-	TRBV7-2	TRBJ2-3	CASSFRDTDDTQYF	TGTGCCAGCAGCTTCCGGGACACCGATGATACGCAGTATTTT
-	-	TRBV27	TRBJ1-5	CASGWGRQPQHF	TGTGCCAGCGGGTGGGGGCGGCAGCCCCAGCATTTT
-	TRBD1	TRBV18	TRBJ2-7	CASSPGTGGYEQYF	TGTGCCAGCTCACCTGGGACAGGGGGGTACGAGCAGTACTTC
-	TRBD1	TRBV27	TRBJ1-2	CATTAVTGQRNRYTF	TGTGCCACCACTGCGGTGACGGGACAGCGGAATCGCTACACCTTC
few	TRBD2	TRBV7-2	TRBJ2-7	CASSLEASGLPYEQYF	TGTGCCAGCAGCTTAGAGGCTAGCGGGCTTCCCTACGAGCAGTACTTC
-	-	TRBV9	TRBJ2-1	CASSVSYSSYNEQFF	TGTGCCAGCAGCGTATCCTATAGCTCCTACAATGAGCAGTTCTTC
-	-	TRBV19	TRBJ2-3	CASSWAGETDTQYF	TGTGCCAGTAGTTGGGCAGGGGAGACAGATACGCAGTATTTT
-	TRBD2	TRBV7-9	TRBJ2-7	CASSLLTSGSSDEQYF	TGTGCCAGCAGCTTACTGACTAGCGGGAGTTCCGACGAGCAGTACTTC
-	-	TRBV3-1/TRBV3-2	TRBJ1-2	CASSQIKGGTGYTF	TGTGCCAGCAGCCAAATTAAAGGGGGTACAGGCTACACCTTC
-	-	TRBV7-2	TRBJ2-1	CASSLWSEGGLYNEQFF	TGTGCCAGCAGCTTATGGAGTGAAGGCGGGCTCTACAATGAGCAGTTCTTC
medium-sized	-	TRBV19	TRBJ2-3	CASSIALLSSTDTQYF	TGTGCCAGTAGTATCGCGCTTCTATCCAGCACAGATACGCAGTATTTT
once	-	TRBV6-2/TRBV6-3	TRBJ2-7	CASSYGIAGASSRGEQYF	TGTGCCAGCAGTTACGGAATCGCAGGGGCCTCCTCCAGGGGTGAGCAGTACTTC
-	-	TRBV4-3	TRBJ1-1	CASSQDRDLNTEAFF	TGCGCCAGCAGCCAAGATAGGGACTTGAACACTGAAGCTTTCTTT
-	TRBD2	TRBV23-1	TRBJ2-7	CASSQLKSGRMGAKYF	TGCGCCAGCAGTCAATTGAAAAGCGGGAGGATGGGGGCCAAGTACTTC